This is a list of T cell receptor beta chains from one sample in a study of cytotoxic CD8 clonotypes in ibrutinib-treated CLL. Produced via immunoSEQ multiplex PCR; TCRdb's table is partial and in-frame only. The repertoire consists of approximately 330,000 clones, with around four fifths occurring once and the leading ten covering roughly 6.3%. Specimen: PBMCs, collected before ibrutinib treatment. The receptors originated from a human donor with chronic lymphocytic leukemia. The CDR3 runs from the conserved cysteine through the conserved F or W. D genes are given only for firm matches. Clone size is shown for a subset of rows, as once, few, many or a class of expanded clone.

CDR3aa: CASSRTTNEKLFF
CDR3nt: TGTGCCAGCAGCCGCACAACTAATGAAAAACTGTTTTTT
d_gene: -
j_gene: TRBJ1-4
v_gene: TRBV5-4
abundance: few

CDR3aa: CASSPRLAGKELGYF
CDR3nt: TGTGCCAGCAGTCCGAGACTAGCGGGGAAAGAATTGGGGTATTTT
d_gene: TRBD2
j_gene: TRBJ2-3
v_gene: TRBV27
abundance: -

CDR3aa: CAISPDRGLYGYTF
CDR3nt: TGTGCCATCAGCCCGGACAGGGGACTCTATGGCTACACCTTC
d_gene: TRBD1
j_gene: TRBJ1-2
v_gene: TRBV10-3
abundance: few

CDR3aa: CASSLVGVGYGYTF
CDR3nt: TGCGCCAGCAGCTTGGTGGGGGTAGGCTATGGCTACACCTTC
d_gene: -
j_gene: TRBJ1-2
v_gene: TRBV5-1
abundance: few

CDR3aa: CASSFPGRGGYTF
CDR3nt: TGTGCCAGCAGTTTCCCGGGTAGAGGTGGCTACACCTTC
d_gene: -
j_gene: TRBJ1-2
v_gene: TRBV27
abundance: -

CDR3aa: CASSEYNPSYEQYF
CDR3nt: TGTGCCAGCAGTGAATATAACCCCTCCTACGAGCAGTACTTC
d_gene: -
j_gene: TRBJ2-7
v_gene: TRBV25-1
abundance: -

CDR3aa: CASRGTSGSGETQYF
CDR3nt: TGCGCCAGCAGGGGGACTAGCGGGAGTGGGGAGACCCAGTACTTC
d_gene: TRBD2
j_gene: TRBJ2-5
v_gene: TRBV5-1
abundance: -

CDR3aa: CASQTGGEANVLTF
CDR3nt: TGTGCCAGCCAGACGGGGGGCGAGGCCAACGTCCTGACTTTC
d_gene: -
j_gene: TRBJ2-6
v_gene: TRBV10-3
abundance: -

CDR3aa: CASSLVSTAGANVLTF
CDR3nt: TGTGCCAGCAGCTTAGTGTCTACAGCGGGGGCCAACGTCCTGACTTTC
d_gene: -
j_gene: TRBJ2-6
v_gene: TRBV7-8
abundance: -

CDR3aa: CASSVERAGKQETQYF
CDR3nt: TGTGCCAGCAGTGTCGAACGGGCGGGGAAACAAGAGACCCAGTACTTC
d_gene: -
j_gene: TRBJ2-5
v_gene: TRBV2
abundance: -

CDR3aa: CASSFTGAKGINGYTF
CDR3nt: TGTGCCAGCAGCTTCACGGGGGCCAAGGGGATCAATGGCTACACCTTC
d_gene: -
j_gene: TRBJ1-2
v_gene: TRBV5-6
abundance: -

CDR3aa: CASSGVTSPMGDTQYF
CDR3nt: TGCGCCAGCAGCGGCGTGACTAGCCCGATGGGGGATACGCAGTATTTT
d_gene: TRBD2
j_gene: TRBJ2-3
v_gene: TRBV5-1
abundance: -

CDR3aa: CASSVGQGAYEQYF
CDR3nt: TGTGCCAGCAGCGTAGGACAGGGGGCCTACGAGCAGTACTTC
d_gene: TRBD1
j_gene: TRBJ2-7
v_gene: TRBV9
abundance: -

CDR3aa: CASSWGGPGGASGYTF
CDR3nt: TGTGCCAGCAGCTGGGGAGGGCCAGGGGGCGCGAGTGGCTACACCTTC
d_gene: TRBD1
j_gene: TRBJ1-2
v_gene: TRBV5-5
abundance: -

CDR3aa: CASSSAGRSSYEQYF
CDR3nt: TGTGCCAGCAGCTCCGCTGGGCGGAGCTCCTACGAGCAGTACTTC
d_gene: -
j_gene: TRBJ2-7
v_gene: TRBV11-2
abundance: -

CDR3aa: CASSFLAGGETQYF
CDR3nt: TGTGCCAGCAGTTTTCTAGCGGGAGGCGAGACCCAGTACTTC
d_gene: TRBD2
j_gene: TRBJ2-5
v_gene: TRBV27
abundance: -

CDR3aa: CASSRLAGRAYEQYF
CDR3nt: TGTGCCAGCAGTCGACTAGCGGGGCGGGCCTACGAGCAGTACTTC
d_gene: TRBD2
j_gene: TRBJ2-7
v_gene: TRBV27
abundance: few

CDR3aa: CASAYRVTGELFF
CDR3nt: TGTGCCAGCGCCTATCGGGTCACCGGGGAGCTGTTTTTT
d_gene: -
j_gene: TRBJ2-2
v_gene: TRBV27
abundance: -

CDR3aa: CATSRSPRGEQYF
CDR3nt: TGTGCCACCAGCAGATCCCCGCGGGGCGAGCAGTACTTC
d_gene: -
j_gene: TRBJ2-7
v_gene: TRBV15
abundance: -

CDR3aa: CASRTGPANEKLFF
CDR3nt: TGCGCCAGCAGAACGGGACCGGCTAATGAAAAACTGTTTTTT
d_gene: -
j_gene: TRBJ1-4
v_gene: TRBV5-1
abundance: -

CDR3aa: CASGDRTYEQYF
CDR3nt: TGTGCCAGCGGGGACAGAACCTACGAGCAGTACTTC
d_gene: TRBD1
j_gene: TRBJ2-7
v_gene: TRBV25-1
abundance: few

CDR3aa: CASSGQSPSTDTQYF
CDR3nt: TGTGCCAGCAGCGGACAGTCCCCTAGCACAGATACGCAGTATTTT
d_gene: -
j_gene: TRBJ2-3
v_gene: TRBV7-9
abundance: -

CDR3aa: CASSPRTGGDGYTF
CDR3nt: TGTGCCAGCAGCCCGAGGACAGGGGGGGATGGCTACACCTTC
d_gene: TRBD1
j_gene: TRBJ1-2
v_gene: TRBV13
abundance: -

CDR3aa: CASSSVTQRNGYTF
CDR3nt: TGTGCCAGCAGCTCAGTGACGCAAAGAAATGGCTACACCTTC
d_gene: -
j_gene: TRBJ1-2
v_gene: TRBV13
abundance: -